This TCR beta chain came from a study of cytomegalovirus exposure and HLA in healthy donors. Points from the study as a whole: When a later analysis was performed, an Asian-associated ancestry cluster reportedly had fewer N-insertions than the roughly 670-donor mean. TCR beta chains numbering roughly 150 were designated cytomegalovirus-associated. Sequence variants that were highly shared formed a cluster that was likely a sequencing artifact.

Losses at the gene ends were 6 bases for V and 1 base for J; bases not matched to a gene: 3. The V gene's germline CDR1 is SEHNR and CDR2 FQNEAQ (reference sequence). The CDR3 runs to 14 residues. Both 60 Vbeta primers and 13 Jbeta primers went into the PCR. Produced via immunoSEQ multiplex PCR; TCRdb's table is partial and in-frame only. The data contain roughly 260,000 clones, 84% of them singletons. In the case of this clone: The antigen remains undetermined.

This receptor was taken from a middle-aged woman in good health and CMV-seropositive. Sequenced input: PBMCs. The V gene is TRBV7-9, the J gene TRBJ1-3, with TRBD1 matching over 7 bases. This CDR3 is CASRVTGSGNTIYF. For the CDR3, the DNA is TGTGCCAGCAGAGTGACAGGGTCTGGAAACACCATATATTTT.